What follows are 25 T cell receptor beta chains derived from one specimen sequenced in a study of blood T cell repertoires in COVID-19. Generated by immunoSEQ multiplex PCR, the TCRdb table keeps only in-frame clones and is missing some. The repertoire includes around 300,000 clones, 85% to 90% of them detected once, and 1.7% sits in the top ten. Sequenced input: PBMCs or T cells enriched from blood (not recorded which). Receptors were obtained from a woman aged 18-35 years with acute COVID-19.

The V and J genes are TRBV30 and TRBJ2-1; perhaps TRBD2 as D (5 bases). The CDR3 covers 14 residues. Looked up from germline, CDR1 is GTSNPN and CDR2 is SVGIG (reference sequence). The V end lost 2 bases, the J end lost 0 bases, and 8 bases lay between the germline ends. CDR3: CAWSRGSSYNEQFF. Written as DNA, the CDR3 is TGTGCCTGGAGTCGGGGTAGCTCCTACAATGAGCAGTTCTTC.

This chain links TRBV25-1 with TRBJ2-1; 7 nucleotides agree with TRBD1. This CDR3 comprises 16 residues. The junction had 9 bases not matched to a gene; V was cut back by 1 base and J by 6 bases. Looked up from germline, CDR1 is MGHDK and CDR2 is SYGVNS. CDR3 nucleotide sequence: TGTGCCAGCAGTGAATTTGGGACAGAGCCCTCCAATGAGCAGTTCTTC. It codes for CASSEFGTEPSNEQFF.

The chain joins TRBV11-2 to TRBJ2-1; D not resolved. The CDR3 runs to 15 residues. V lost 0 bases and J 0 bases, leaving 6 bases between the germline ends. Germline assignment: CDR1 SGHAT and CDR2 FQNNGV. The CDR3 DNA follows: TGTGCCAGCAGCTTAGAGTCCGGCTCCTACAATGAGCAGTTCTTC. This sequence encodes CASSLESGSYNEQFF.

This chain uses TRBV27 with TRBJ1-6; D might be TRBD1 (6 bases). The length of the CDR3 is 16 residues. V was clipped by 4 bases and J by 0 bases, with 10 bases between them. Germline CDR1 is MNHEY and CDR2 is SMNVEV (reference sequence). In nucleotides, the CDR3 is TGTGCCAGCAGTTGGGACAAAAACTCCTATAATTCACCCCTCCACTTT. This codes for CASSWDKNSYNSPLHF.

The chain recombines TRBV28 with TRBJ2-4, with D maybe TRBD2 (5 bases). Germline loops: CDR1 MDHEN, CDR2 SYDVKM. The CDR3 spans 17 residues. V was trimmed by 1 base and J by 3 bases, leaving 16 bases between them. The CDR3 DNA is TGTGCCAGCAGTTTATATCTGGGGAGTTCGGGCAAAAACATTCAGTACTTC. Encoded protein: CASSLYLGSSGKNIQYF.

The chain recombines TRBV5-1 with TRBJ2-3; 7 bases line up with TRBD2. The V segment lost 0 bases and the J segment 1 base; nucleotides outside the gene matches: 5. CDR3 size: 16 residues. The germline V gene encodes CDR1 SGHRS and CDR2 YFSETQ. The CDR3 sequence is CASSLVSSGRTDTQYF. In DNA form, the CDR3 reads TGCGCCAGCAGCTTGGTCTCTAGCGGCCGCACAGATACGCAGTATTTT.

The chain combines TRBV5-4 with TRBJ1-2; TRBD1 matches 7 bases. Trimming took 1 base from V and 2 from J; bases not matched to a gene: 5. CDR3 length: 15 residues. The germline V gene encodes CDR1 SGHNT and CDR2 YYREEE (reference sequence). The CDR3 reads CASSLWDSANYGYTF. CDR3 DNA: TGTGCCAGCAGCTTGTGGGACAGTGCAAACTATGGCTACACCTTC.

The CDR3, as DNA: TGCGCCAGCAGCCAAGATTCTCGGCAGGGTAGAGGCTCCTACAATGAGCAGTTCTTC. Translation gives CASSQDSRQGRGSYNEQFF. The gene calls are TRBV4-1 and TRBJ2-1; TRBD1 is a possible D gene (5 bases). Trimming pared 0 bases from V and 0 bases from J, leaving 18 bases between. The CDR3 totals 19 residues. Germline CDR1 and CDR2: MGHRA and YSYEKL.

This clone was detected only a few times. This same CDR3 is encoded by further DNA sequences in the sample. The chain uses TRBV18 and TRBJ2-7; 8 bases line up with TRBD1. V lost 1 base and J lost 2; bases outside the gene matches: 1. CDR3 length equals 14 residues. Germline V gene lookup returns CDR1 KGHSH and CDR2 LQKENI. The CDR3 coding sequence is TGTGCCAGCTCACCACGACAGGGGACCTACGAGCAGTACTTC. It codes for CASSPRQGTYEQYF.

The chain uses TRBV3-1 (or the pseudogene TRBV3-2) and TRBJ2-1; TRBD2 agrees at 9 bases. V lost 4 bases and J lost 8; bases outside the gene matches: 9. The germline gives CDR1 LGHDT, CDR2 YNNKEL (reference sequence). The CDR3 has 15 residues. The CDR3 DNA reads TGTGCCAGCAGCCCAATAGCGGGAGTCAACTATGAGCAGTTCTTC. Translated: CASSPIAGVNYEQFF.

This CDR3 is CASSLGGPEQFF. DNA for the CDR3: TGTGCCAGCAGTTTAGGAGGCCCCGAGCAGTTCTTC. This chain links TRBV12-3 or TRBV12-4 with TRBJ2-1; no clear D. The CDR3 runs 12 residues. The V gene lost 1 base and the J gene lost 10 bases, with 8 bases spanning the gap.

The chain is built from TRBV9 and TRBJ1-2, with TRBD1 as a possible D gene (6 bases). There are 17 residues in the CDR3. CDR1 SGDLS and CDR2 YYNGEE come from the germline V gene. With 3 bases removed from V and 4 bases from J, the gap between germline ends came to 22 bases. The CDR3 DNA reads as TGTGCCAGCAGCGCTACCGGACAGCCTCCACGCGGCTATGGCTACACCTTC. This encodes CASSATGQPPRGYGYTF.

The V call is TRBV28, the J call TRBJ1-5, with no clear D. Trimming took off 6 bases at V and 2 bases at J, with 23 bases between the two ends. Germline V gene data show CDR1 as MDHEN and CDR2 as SYDVKM. The length of the CDR3 is 18 residues. CDR3 loop: CASSPNPAGTIRNQPQHF. DNA of the CDR3: TGTGCCAGCAGCCCTAACCCAGCGGGAACCATTCGCAATCAGCCCCAGCATTTT.

The chain combines TRBV12-2 with TRBJ2-7; the table calls TRBD1, which could not be checked here. TRBV12-2 has pseudogene status. This CDR3 is 17 amino acids long. This chain's CDR3 is CASRLIHRKQNSYEQYF. The CDR3 region has the DNA TGTGCAAGTCGCTTAATACACAGGAAACAAAACTCCTACGAGCAGTACTTC.

CDR3 bases: TGTGCCACCAGCAAAGGCGGGTCGGATACGCAGTATTTT. Encoded protein: CATSKGGSDTQYF. The chain has TRBV15 and TRBJ2-3, with a tentative D call TRBD2 (5 bases). The germline V gene has CDR1 LNHNV and CDR2 YYDKDF (reference sequence). The CDR3 contains 13 residues. The V gene lost 4 bases and the J gene lost 6 bases, with 11 bases spanning the gap.

V gene TRBV3-1 (or the pseudogene TRBV3-2) combines with J gene TRBJ2-1; TRBD2 aligns across 9 bases. CDR1 is LGHDT and CDR2 is YNNKEL in the germline V gene (reference sequence). V trimming: 7 bases; J trimming: 4 bases; junction bases outside the gene matches: 8. The CDR3 contains 15 residues. The CDR3 loop reads CASTGATSGYNEQFF. The CDR3 DNA reads as TGTGCCAGCACGGGCGCGACTAGCGGTTACAATGAGCAGTTCTTC.

The chain is built from TRBV3-1 (or the pseudogene TRBV3-2) and TRBJ2-5; 13 bases are a match to TRBD2. CDR3 size: 16 residues. With V trimmed by 4 bases and J by 2 bases, 4 bases remained unmatched. The germline V gene encodes CDR1 LGHDT and CDR2 YNNKEL (reference sequence). This CDR3 reads CASSPGLAGRQETQYF. The CDR3 DNA sequence: TGTGCCAGCAGCCCGGGACTAGCGGGGAGGCAAGAGACCCAGTACTTC.

The V gene is TRBV20-1, the J gene TRBJ2-7; a possible D gene is TRBD2 (6 bases). This CDR3 comprises 13 residues. V was cut by 3 bases and J by 7 bases, with 16 bases left in between. In germline, CDR1 is DFQATT, CDR2 SNEGSKA (reference sequence). The CDR3 reads CSASGDSTREQYF. The CDR3 DNA follows: TGCAGTGCTAGTGGGGACTCTACTAGGGAGCAGTACTTC.

The V gene is TRBV7-2, the J gene TRBJ1-3; D is unclear. The CDR3 extends over 16 amino acids. Per the germline V gene, CDR1 is SGHTA and CDR2 is FQGNSA. V shed 2 bases and J shed 6 bases, with 17 bases lying between them. CDR3 nucleotide sequence: TGTGCCAGCAGCTTACGCTCTGGCGGTTACGAAAACACCATATATTTT. As protein: CASSLRSGGYENTIYF.

The chain is built from TRBV28 and TRBJ1-1; tentatively, D is TRBD1 (5 bases). V was shortened by 2 bases and J by 11 bases, with 12 bases between the two germline ends. Germline V gives CDR1 MDHEN, CDR2 SYDVKM. The CDR3 extends over 12 amino acids. The CDR3 reads CASSLKAGTAFF. CDR3 sequence (DNA): TGTGCCAGCAGTTTAAAAGCGGGGACGGCTTTCTTT.

The chain joins TRBV12-3 or TRBV12-4 to TRBJ1-2; no reliable D call. V lost 6 bases, J lost 8 bases, and 13 bases lay in between. This CDR3 has 12 residues. This chain's CDR3 is CASSPDSGGYTF. In nucleotides, the CDR3 is TGTGCCAGCAGCCCCGATTCGGGAGGCTACACCTTC.

This chain links TRBV27 with TRBJ1-4; TRBD1 agrees at 8 bases. The CDR3 sequence is 13 residues long. With V trimmed by 9 bases and J by 4 bases, 4 bases remained unmatched. The germline V gene encodes CDR1 MNHEY and CDR2 SMNVEV (reference sequence). The CDR3 loop reads CASRGQDNEKLFF. In DNA, the CDR3 is TGTGCCAGTCGGGGACAGGATAATGAAAAACTGTTTTTT.

This chain connects TRBV6-5 to TRBJ1-2, with 11 bases that match TRBD1. Germline CDR1 is MNHEY and CDR2 is SVGAGI. The length of the CDR3 is 15 residues. The junction had 11 bases not matched to a gene; V was cut back by 6 bases and J by 8 bases. The CDR3 here is CASRKTEGQGEGYTF. The DNA of the CDR3 is TGTGCCAGCAGAAAAACCGAGGGACAGGGGGAAGGCTACACCTTC.

The rearrangement uses TRBV4-1 and TRBJ2-1; TRBD2 aligns across 11 bases. J lost 4 bases, V lost 3 bases, and 5 bases had no gene match. CDR3 length equals 16 residues. Germline V gene sequence: CDR1 MGHRA, CDR2 YSYEKL. Here the CDR3 reads CASSHKRTSGYNEQFF. The CDR3 bases are TGCGCCAGCAGCCACAAGCGGACTAGCGGGTACAATGAGCAGTTCTTC.

This chain links TRBV27 with TRBJ2-7; 11 bases are shared with TRBD2. Germline CDR1 is MNHEY and CDR2 is SMNVEV (reference sequence). The CDR3 is 15 residues long. V was clipped by 5 bases and J by 3 bases; unmatched bases: 6. The CDR3 DNA follows: TGTGCCAGCAGTCCCAGGGGACTAGCGGACTACGAGCAGTACTTC. It yields the protein CASSPRGLADYEQYF.